The rows below give T cell receptor beta chains drawn from one sample of a study of vaccination and CD4 T cells after COVID-19. Their cognate antigens are unknown. TCRdb redid the calling of the PCR reads with MiXCR, one entry per CDR3 protein. This sample has 10,000 to 13,000 distinct CDR3 sequences, with less than 65% found just once. Sequencing was carried out using CD4+ T cells from blood, cultured in vitro. The source is a human donor who had recovered from COVID-19. Both conserved end residues are part of each CDR3. A D gene is named only where the DNA matches it firmly. A clone size is listed for some rows: how often the clone was seen (once, few, many), or a class if it is expanded.

cdr3_aa	cdr3_nt	j_call	d_call	v_call	clone_size
CASSLGGGYGYTF	TGTGCCAGCAGCTTAGGAGGGGGCTATGGCTACACCTTC	TRBJ1-2	NA	TRBV7-9	once
CASSDSTTSGRDNEQFF	TGTGCCAGCAGTGACTCTACGACTAGCGGGAGGGACAATGAGCAGTTCTTC	TRBJ2-1	TRBD2	TRBV6-4	few
CATKREGRAGELFF	TGTGCCACTAAGCGGGAGGGCCGGGCCGGGGAGCTGTTTTTT	TRBJ2-2	TRBD2	TRBV15	few
CASSTGTDTQYF	TGTGCCAGCAGTACGGGCACAGATACGCAGTATTTT	TRBJ2-3	NA	TRBV27	few
CATTAGAGELFF	TGTGCCACCACGGCGGGGGCCGGGGAGCTGTTTTTT	TRBJ2-2	TRBD2	TRBV24-1	NA
CASSEQRTDTQYF	TGTGCCAGCAGTGAGCAACGCACAGATACGCAGTATTTT	TRBJ2-3	NA	TRBV2	few
CASSLMRGGSINEQFF	TGTGCCAGCAGCTTAATGAGGGGAGGGAGTATAAATGAGCAGTTCTTC	TRBJ2-1	TRBD2	TRBV7-3	NA
CASSLRVWREGRSTDTQYF	TGTGCCAGCAGTTTAAGGGTCTGGCGGGAGGGCCGCAGCACAGATACGCAGTATTTT	TRBJ2-3	TRBD2	TRBV28	NA
CASSSGETQYF	TGTGCCAGCAGCTCCGGAGAGACCCAGTACTTC	TRBJ2-5	NA	TRBV7-9	medium-sized
CASSLGGSRYTF	TGTGCCAGCAGCCTAGGGGGAAGTCGATACACCTTC	TRBJ1-2	NA	TRBV6-1	few
CASKTSGITGELFF	TGTGCCAGCAAAACTAGCGGGATTACCGGGGAGCTGTTTTTT	TRBJ2-2	TRBD2	TRBV27	NA
CASSLGWGYQYEQYF	TGCGCCAGCAGCCTGGGTTGGGGATACCAATACGAGCAGTACTTC	TRBJ2-7	NA	TRBV5-1	NA
CASSPSGAYNEQFF	TGCGCCAGCAGCCCCAGCGGGGCCTACAATGAGCAGTTCTTC	TRBJ2-1	TRBD2	TRBV10-1	NA
CASSLQENNQPQHF	TGTGCCAGTAGTCTACAGGAGAACAATCAGCCCCAGCATTTT	TRBJ1-5	NA	TRBV19	NA
CASSFRGVPYEQYF	TGTGCCAGCAGTTTTCGGGGGGTTCCCTACGAGCAGTACTTC	TRBJ2-7	TRBD2	TRBV28	NA